The T cell receptor beta chain under discussion was sequenced for a study of cytomegalovirus exposure and HLA in healthy donors. This clone appeared once. Its antigen is not known. Germline CDR1 SGHRS, CDR2 YFSETQ. CDR3 length: 16 residues. V lost 4 bases, J lost 10 bases, and 14 bases stayed unmatched. The donors comprised healthy bone marrow donors. Amplification used 60 Vbeta primers and 13 Jbeta primers. The table came from immunoSEQ multiplex PCR; TCRdb's copy has only in-frame clones and leaves some out. Altogether roughly 220,000 clones are present, 80% to 90% being singletons, with the ten largest covering 2.9%. Broader study findings: Available immune exposure information was restricted to CMV serostatus only.

The sequence derives from a young man in good health and CMV-seronegative. The chain employs TRBV5-1 and TRBJ1-6; 7 bases match TRBD1. The sample was PBMCs. The CDR3 DNA reads as TGCGCCAGCAGCATTGACGCCGGGACAGTAAAATCACCCCTCCACTTT. This codes for CASSIDAGTVKSPLHF.